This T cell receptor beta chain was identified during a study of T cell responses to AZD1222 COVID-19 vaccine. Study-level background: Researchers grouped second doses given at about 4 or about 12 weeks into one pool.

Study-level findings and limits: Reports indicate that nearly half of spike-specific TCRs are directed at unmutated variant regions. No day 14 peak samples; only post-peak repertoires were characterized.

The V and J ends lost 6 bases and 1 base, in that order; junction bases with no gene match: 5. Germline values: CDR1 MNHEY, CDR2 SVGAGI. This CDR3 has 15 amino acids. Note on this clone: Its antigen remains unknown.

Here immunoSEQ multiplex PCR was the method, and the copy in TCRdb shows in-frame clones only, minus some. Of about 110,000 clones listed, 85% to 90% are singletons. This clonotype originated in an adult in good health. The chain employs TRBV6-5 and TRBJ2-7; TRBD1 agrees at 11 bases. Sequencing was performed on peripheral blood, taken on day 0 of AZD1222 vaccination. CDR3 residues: CASSYRDRGSYEQYF. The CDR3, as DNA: TGTGCCAGCAGCTACCGGGACAGGGGGTCCTACGAGCAGTACTTC.